This T cell receptor beta chain is drawn from a study of cytomegalovirus exposure and HLA in healthy donors. The repertoire was sequenced with immunoSEQ multiplex PCR; TCRdb's copy has only in-frame clones and lacks some. The sample consists of hundreds of thousands of clones, around 78% of them appearing once. CDR1 is MNHEY, CDR2 SVGAGI, per germline. Trimming took off 2 bases at V and 2 bases at J, with 13 bases between the two ends. The CDR3 extends over 15 amino acids. Broader study findings: Clusters of TCRs from the first cohort tended to co-occur in the 100 to 150 validation repertoires (as a later analysis found). As confirmed in vitro, a few CMV-associated chains were specific for CMV antigens. The dataset shows that most TCR sequences were rare, while some public TCRs occurred in many donors. Cytomegalovirus association was assigned to about 150 TCR beta chains.

This clone was picked up one time. The target antigen is unknown. The source is a woman younger than 30 in good health and CMV-seronegative. The sequencing sample was made of PBMCs. This sequence joins TRBV6-5 and TRBJ2-7; weak D call: TRBD2 (5 bases). CDR3 sequence (DNA): TGTGCCAGCAGTTACGGATCTAGCCTCACCTACGAGCAGTACTTC. It codes for CASSYGSSLTYEQYF.